Sequencing of this T cell receptor (beta chain) was carried out in a study of blood T cells in healthy people across ages. Study summary: Template switching recovered approximately one barcoded beta molecule for every two T cells.

The CDR3 spans 15 residues. V was cut by 2 bases and J by 4 bases, with 14 bases left in between. Germline V gene data show CDR1 as SNHLY and CDR2 as FYNNEI. Through a sample-barcoded 5' primer and a J-beta primer mix, a second PCR was run for roughly 6 to 12 cycles. TCRdb reanalysed the 5' RACE reads using MiXCR and keeps one entry per CDR3 protein. This repertoire shows some 900,000 distinct CDR3 sequences, around 48% found once; its top ten account for roughly 12%. V usage is TRBV2 and J usage is TRBJ1-2; D unresolved. The specimen sequenced was blood. This clonotype originated in a man between 25 and 39 years old in good health. The CDR3 DNA reads TGTGCCAGCAGTGAAAGGAGGGCCTTGGGCTATGGCTACACCTTC. It yields the protein CASSERRALGYGYTF.